The TCR beta chain under discussion was sequenced for a study of shared T cell receptors in the human thymus. Germline V gives CDR1 SGHKS, CDR2 YYEKEE (reference sequence). This CDR3 is 12 amino acids long. The V and J ends lost 2 bases and 7 bases respectively, with 9 bases between them. TCRdb keeps only in-frame clones here, not all; method: immunoSEQ multiplex PCR. The table includes approximately 730,000 clones, around 85% detected once. The same data also contributed to another study, on human thymus T cells. That paper notes: In corrective heart surgery, resections were taken, and these provided the thymus tissue.

The sequencing input was thymocytes. The chain is built from TRBV5-5 and TRBJ1-1, with a possible D match to TRBD1 (6 bases). The TCR sequence derives from a girl under three years old with a congenital heart defect. In DNA form, the CDR3 reads TGTGCCAGCAGCTTCCAGGGGTTTGAAGCTTTCTTT. Translation: CASSFQGFEAFF.